Below, 5 T cell receptor beta chains from the same sample are listed, as sequenced in a study of glioma-infiltrating T cells. Amplification of TCR alpha and beta CDR3 regions from RNA used iRepertoire nested multiplex PCR. TCRdb redid the calling of the multiplex PCR reads with MiXCR, one entry per CDR3 protein. The data contain some 180,000 distinct CDR3 sequences, 32% of them singletons. Sequenced input: glioma tissue, nonneoplastic brain tissue, or PBMCs (not recorded which). Source of these receptors: a human donor with low-grade glioma or glioblastoma, undergoing nonglioma brain surgery, or in good health (not recorded which).

On this clonotype itself: This may be a read error, as it is one base from a much larger clone. The chain has TRBV4-1 and TRBJ1-2; D not certain. V was pared by 4 bases and J by 4 bases, with 16 bases between. Germline-derived CDR1 and CDR2 are MGHRA and YSYEKL. This CDR3 has 15 residues. Written as DNA, the CDR3 is TGCGCCAGCAGCCCTAGTGAGGCCAGGACCTATGGCTACACCTTC. It is translated as CASSPSEARTYGYTF.

This clonotype was observed a handful of times. The V gene is TRBV3-1, the J gene TRBJ2-4; D may be TRBD1 (5 bases). The V end was cut by 5 bases, the J end by 6 bases, with 14 bases between. The CDR3 consists of 14 residues. The germline gives CDR1 LGHDT, CDR2 YNNKEL (reference sequence). CDR3 DNA: TGTGCCAGCAGCATCCGCTCCCAGGGAAACATTCAGTACTTC. The encoded protein is CASSIRSQGNIQYF.

Points on this clonotype: One base away lies a much larger clone, so this may be a sequencing read error. The V and J genes are TRBV6-1 and TRBJ2-7; TRBD2 might be the D (5 bases). CDR3 length: 13 amino acids. Germline loops: CDR1 MNHNS, CDR2 SASEGT. The CDR3 here is CAISEAALGEQYF. The DNA for the CDR3 is TGTGCCATCAGTGAAGCGGCCCTAGGCGAGCAGTACTTC.

In this sample, this clonotype turned up once. This could be a read error, since a much larger clone is one nucleotide away. The chain couples TRBV7-2 to TRBJ2-3, with D perhaps TRBD1 (6 bases). The germline V gene has CDR1 SGHTA and CDR2 FQGNSA. V was trimmed by 1 base and J by 8 bases, leaving 13 bases between them. This CDR3 has 14 residues. CDR3 DNA: TGTGCCAGCAGCTTAGTCAGGGGTCCAGGTACGCAGTATTTT. Translation gives CASSLVRGPGTQYF.

V is TRBV11-1 and J is TRBJ2-7; 8 bases match TRBD2. The germline V gene encodes CDR1 SGHAT and CDR2 FQDESV (reference sequence). V lost 7 bases to trimming and J lost 0 bases; unmatched junction nucleotides: 5. The CDR3 totals 14 residues. The CDR3 nucleotides are TGTGCCAGCAACTTTAGCGGGAACTCCTACGAGCAGTACTTC. The encoded protein is CASNFSGNSYEQYF. The full variable domain, rest sourced from reference TRBV11-1 and TRBJ2-7, is EAEVAQSPRYKITEKSQAVAFWCDPISGHATLYWYRQILGQGPELLVQFQDESVVDDSQLPKDRFSAERLKGVDSTLKIQPAELGDSAMYLCASNFSGNSYEQYFGPGTRLTVT.